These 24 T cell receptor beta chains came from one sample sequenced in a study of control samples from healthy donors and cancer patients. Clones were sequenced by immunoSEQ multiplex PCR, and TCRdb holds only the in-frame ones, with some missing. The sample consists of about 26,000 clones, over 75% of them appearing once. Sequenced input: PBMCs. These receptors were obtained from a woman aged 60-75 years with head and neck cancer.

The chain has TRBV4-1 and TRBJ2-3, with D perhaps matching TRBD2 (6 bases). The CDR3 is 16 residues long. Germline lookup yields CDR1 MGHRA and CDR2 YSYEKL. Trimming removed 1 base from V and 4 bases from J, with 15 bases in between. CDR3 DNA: TGCGCCAGCAGCCAAGTAACTAGCTTCCTCCCAGATACGCAGTATTTT. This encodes CASSQVTSFLPDTQYF.

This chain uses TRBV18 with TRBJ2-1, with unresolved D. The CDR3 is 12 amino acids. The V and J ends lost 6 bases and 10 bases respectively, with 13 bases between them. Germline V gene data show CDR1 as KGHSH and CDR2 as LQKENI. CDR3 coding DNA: TGTGCCAGCTCCCTCTCGGAGAAAGAGCAGTTCTTC. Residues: CASSLSEKEQFF.

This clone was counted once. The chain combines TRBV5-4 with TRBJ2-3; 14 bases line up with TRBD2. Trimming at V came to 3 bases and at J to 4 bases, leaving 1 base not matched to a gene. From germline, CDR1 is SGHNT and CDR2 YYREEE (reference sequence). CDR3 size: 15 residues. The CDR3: CASSSGLAGADTQYF. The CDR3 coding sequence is TGTGCCAGCAGCTCGGGACTAGCGGGAGCAGATACGCAGTATTTT.

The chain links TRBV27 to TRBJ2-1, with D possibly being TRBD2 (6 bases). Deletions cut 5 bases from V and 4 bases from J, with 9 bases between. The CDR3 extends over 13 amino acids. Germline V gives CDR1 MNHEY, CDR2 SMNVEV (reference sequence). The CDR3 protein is CASSPREYNEQFF. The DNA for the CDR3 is TGTGCCAGCAGTCCCCGGGAGTACAATGAGCAGTTCTTC.

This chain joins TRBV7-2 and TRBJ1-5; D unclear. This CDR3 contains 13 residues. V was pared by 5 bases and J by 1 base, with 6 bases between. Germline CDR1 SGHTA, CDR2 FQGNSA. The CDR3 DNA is TGTGCCAGCAGCCAAACAAGCAATCAGCCCCAGCATTTT. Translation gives CASSQTSNQPQHF.

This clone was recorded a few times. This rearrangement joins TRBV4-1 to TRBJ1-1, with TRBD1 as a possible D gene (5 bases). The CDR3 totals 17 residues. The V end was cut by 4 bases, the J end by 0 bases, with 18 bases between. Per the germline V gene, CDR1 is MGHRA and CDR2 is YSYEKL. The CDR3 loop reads CASSLGLGPRMNTEAFF. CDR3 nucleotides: TGCGCCAGCAGCCTCGGTTTGGGGCCTCGAATGAACACTGAAGCTTTCTTT.

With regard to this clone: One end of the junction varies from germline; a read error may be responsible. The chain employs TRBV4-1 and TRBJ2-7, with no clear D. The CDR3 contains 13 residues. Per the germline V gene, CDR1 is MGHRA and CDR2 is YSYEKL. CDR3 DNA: TGCGCCAGCAGCCAAGATATCGCAGTCGAGCGGTACTTC. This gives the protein CASSQDIAVERYF.

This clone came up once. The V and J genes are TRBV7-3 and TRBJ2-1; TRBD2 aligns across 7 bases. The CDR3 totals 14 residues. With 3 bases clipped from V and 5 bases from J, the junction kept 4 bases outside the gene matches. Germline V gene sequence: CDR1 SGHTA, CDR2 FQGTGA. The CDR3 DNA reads TGTGCCAGCAGCTTGAGCGGGGCGAACAATGAGCAGTTCTTC. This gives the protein CASSLSGANNEQFF. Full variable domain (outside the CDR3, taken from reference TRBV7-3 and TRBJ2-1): GAGVSQTPSNKVTEKGKYVELRCDPISGHTALYWYRQSLGQGPEFLIYFQGTGAADDSGLPNDRFFAVRPEGSVSTLKIQRTERGDSAVYLCASSLSGANNEQFFGPGTRLTVL.

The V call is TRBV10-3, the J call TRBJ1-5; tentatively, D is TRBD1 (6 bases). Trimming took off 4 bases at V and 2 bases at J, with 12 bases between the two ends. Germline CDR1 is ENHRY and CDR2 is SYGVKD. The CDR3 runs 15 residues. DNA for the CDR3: TGTGCCATCAGTGCGGAGGGACAAGGCAATCAGCCCCAGCATTTT. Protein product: CAISAEGQGNQPQHF.

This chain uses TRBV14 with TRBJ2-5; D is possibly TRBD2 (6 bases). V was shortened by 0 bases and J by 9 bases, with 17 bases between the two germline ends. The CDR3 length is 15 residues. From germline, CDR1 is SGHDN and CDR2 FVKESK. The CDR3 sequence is CASSQDRLPGDAQYF. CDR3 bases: TGTGCCAGCAGCCAAGATAGGCTCCCGGGGGACGCCCAGTACTTC.

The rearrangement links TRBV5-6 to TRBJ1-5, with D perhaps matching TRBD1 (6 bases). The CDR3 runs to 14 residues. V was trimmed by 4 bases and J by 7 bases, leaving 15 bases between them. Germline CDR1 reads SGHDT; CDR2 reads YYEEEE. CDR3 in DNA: TGTGCCAGCAGCCTGAGTACAGGGAGGCAGCCCCAGCATTTT. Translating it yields CASSLSTGRQPQHF.

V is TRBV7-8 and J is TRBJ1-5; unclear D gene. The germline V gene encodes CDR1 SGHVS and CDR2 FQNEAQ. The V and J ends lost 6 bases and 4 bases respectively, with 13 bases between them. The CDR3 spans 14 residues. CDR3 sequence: CASRLGSTNQPQHF. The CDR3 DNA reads TGTGCCAGCAGGCTCGGGTCAACGAATCAGCCCCAGCATTTT. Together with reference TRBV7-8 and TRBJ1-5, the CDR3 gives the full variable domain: GAGVSQSPRYKVAKRGQDVALRCDPISGHVSLFWYQQALGQGPEFLTYFQNEAQLDKSGLPSDRFFAERPEGSVSTLKIQRTQQEDSAVYLCASRLGSTNQPQHFGDGTRLSIL.

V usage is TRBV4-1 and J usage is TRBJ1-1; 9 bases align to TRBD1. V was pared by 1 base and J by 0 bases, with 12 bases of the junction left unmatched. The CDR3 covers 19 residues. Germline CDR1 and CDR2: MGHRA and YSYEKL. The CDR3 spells CASSQGGTGRSGLNTEAFF. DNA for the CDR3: TGCGCCAGCAGCCAAGGTGGGACAGGGAGATCGGGGCTGAACACTGAAGCTTTCTTT.

The CDR3 protein is CASSQGRAGVGYTF. CDR3 coding DNA: TGTGCCAGCAGCCAGGGTCGGGCAGGGGTTGGCTACACCTTC. The rearrangement links TRBV14 to TRBJ1-2; tentatively, D is TRBD1 (6 bases). CDR1 is SGHDN and CDR2 is FVKESK in the germline V gene. Trimming took 3 bases from V and 7 from J, leaving 15 bases between them. The CDR3 has 14 residues.

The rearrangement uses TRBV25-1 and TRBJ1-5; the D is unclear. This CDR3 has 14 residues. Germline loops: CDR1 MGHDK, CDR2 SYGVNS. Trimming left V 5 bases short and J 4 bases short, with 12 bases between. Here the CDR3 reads CASSPPGGNQPQHF. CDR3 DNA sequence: TGTGCCAGCAGTCCCCCTGGAGGGAATCAGCCCCAGCATTTT.

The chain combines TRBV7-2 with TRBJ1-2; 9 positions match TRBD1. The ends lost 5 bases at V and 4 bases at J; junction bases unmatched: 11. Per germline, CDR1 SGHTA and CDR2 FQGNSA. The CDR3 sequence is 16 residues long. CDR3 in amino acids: CASSSGQGKFAYGYTF. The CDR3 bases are TGTGCCAGCAGCAGCGGACAGGGGAAGTTTGCCTATGGCTACACCTTC.

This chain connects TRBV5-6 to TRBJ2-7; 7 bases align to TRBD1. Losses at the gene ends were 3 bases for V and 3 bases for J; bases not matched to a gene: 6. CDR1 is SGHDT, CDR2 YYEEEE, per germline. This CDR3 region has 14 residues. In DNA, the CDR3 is TGTGCCAGCAGCTCCACAGGGGTAAGCTACGAGCAGTACTTC. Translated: CASSSTGVSYEQYF.

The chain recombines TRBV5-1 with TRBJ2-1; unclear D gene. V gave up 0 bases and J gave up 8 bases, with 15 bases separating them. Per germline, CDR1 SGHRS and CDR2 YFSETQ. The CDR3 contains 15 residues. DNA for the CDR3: TGCGCCAGCAGCTTGGCTAGGAGCAGCCGCGATGAGCAGTTCTTC. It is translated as CASSLARSSRDEQFF. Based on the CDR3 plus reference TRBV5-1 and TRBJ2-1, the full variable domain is KAGVTQTPRYLIKTRGQQVTLSCSPISGHRSVSWYQQTPGQGLQFLFEYFSETQRNKGNFPGRFSGRQFSNSRSEMNVSTLELGDSALYLCASSLARSSRDEQFFGPGTRLTVL.

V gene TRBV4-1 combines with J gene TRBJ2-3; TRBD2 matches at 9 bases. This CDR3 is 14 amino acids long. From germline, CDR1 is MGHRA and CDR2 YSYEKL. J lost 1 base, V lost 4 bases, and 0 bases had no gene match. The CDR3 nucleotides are TGCGCCAGCAGCCCTAGCGGGGGCACAGATACGCAGTATTTT. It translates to CASSPSGGTDTQYF.

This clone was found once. CDR3 nucleotides: TGCGCCAGCAGCCCTGGTGGCACACTCAGCACAGATACGCAGTATTTT. This codes for CASSPGGTLSTDTQYF. The chain employs TRBV5-1 and TRBJ2-3, with D hard to call. Per germline, CDR1 SGHRS and CDR2 YFSETQ. This CDR3 is 16 amino acids long. Trimming stripped 4 bases from V and 0 bases from J, with 15 bases between.

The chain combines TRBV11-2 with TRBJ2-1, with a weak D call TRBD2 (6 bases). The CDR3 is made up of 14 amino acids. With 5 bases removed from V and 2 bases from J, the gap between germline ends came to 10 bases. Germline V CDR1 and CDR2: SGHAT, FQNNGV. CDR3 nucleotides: TGTGCCAGCAGCCAAGCGGGTCCCTACAATGAGCAGTTCTTC. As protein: CASSQAGPYNEQFF. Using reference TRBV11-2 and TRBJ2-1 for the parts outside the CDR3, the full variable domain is EAGVAQSPRYKIIEKRQSVAFWCNPISGHATLYWYQQILGQGPKLLIQFQNNGVVDDSQLPKDRFSAERLKGVDSTLKIQPAKLEDSAVYLCASSQAGPYNEQFFGPGTRLTVL.

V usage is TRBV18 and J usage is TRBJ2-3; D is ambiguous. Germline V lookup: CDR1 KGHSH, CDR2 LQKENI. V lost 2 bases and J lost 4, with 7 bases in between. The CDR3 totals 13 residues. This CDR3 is CASSPTSADTQYF. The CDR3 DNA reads TGTGCCAGCTCACCAACATCCGCAGATACGCAGTATTTT.

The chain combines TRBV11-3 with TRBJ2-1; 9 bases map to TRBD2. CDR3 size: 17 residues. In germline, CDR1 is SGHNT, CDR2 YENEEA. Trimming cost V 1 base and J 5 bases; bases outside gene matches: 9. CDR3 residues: CASSLVYGGGANNEQFF. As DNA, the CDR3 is TGTGCCAGCAGCTTAGTTTATGGCGGGGGGGCGAACAATGAGCAGTTCTTC.

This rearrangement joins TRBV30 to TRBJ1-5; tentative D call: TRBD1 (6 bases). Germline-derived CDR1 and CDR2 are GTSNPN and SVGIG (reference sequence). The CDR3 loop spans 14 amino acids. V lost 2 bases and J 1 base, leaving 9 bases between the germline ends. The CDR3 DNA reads TGTGCCTGGAGTCCCGGACAGAGCAATCAGCCCCAGCATTTT. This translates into CAWSPGQSNQPQHF.